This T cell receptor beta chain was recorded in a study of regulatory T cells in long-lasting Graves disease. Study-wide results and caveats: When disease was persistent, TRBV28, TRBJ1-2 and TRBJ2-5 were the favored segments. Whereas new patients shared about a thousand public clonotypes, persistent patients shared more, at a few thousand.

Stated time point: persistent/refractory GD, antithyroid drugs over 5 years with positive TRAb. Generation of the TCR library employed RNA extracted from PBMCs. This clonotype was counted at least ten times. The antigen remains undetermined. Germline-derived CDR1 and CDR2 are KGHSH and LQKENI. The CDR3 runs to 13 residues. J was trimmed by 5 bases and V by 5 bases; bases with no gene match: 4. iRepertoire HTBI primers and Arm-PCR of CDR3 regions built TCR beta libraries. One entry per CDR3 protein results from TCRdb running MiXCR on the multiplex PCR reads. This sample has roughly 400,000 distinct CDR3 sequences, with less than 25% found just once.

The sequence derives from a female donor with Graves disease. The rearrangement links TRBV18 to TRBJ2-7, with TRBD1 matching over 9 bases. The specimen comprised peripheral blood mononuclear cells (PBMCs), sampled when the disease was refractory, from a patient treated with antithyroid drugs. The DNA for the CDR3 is TGTGCCAGCTCAGCGGGACAGGGCAACGAGCAGTACTTC. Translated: CASSAGQGNEQYF.